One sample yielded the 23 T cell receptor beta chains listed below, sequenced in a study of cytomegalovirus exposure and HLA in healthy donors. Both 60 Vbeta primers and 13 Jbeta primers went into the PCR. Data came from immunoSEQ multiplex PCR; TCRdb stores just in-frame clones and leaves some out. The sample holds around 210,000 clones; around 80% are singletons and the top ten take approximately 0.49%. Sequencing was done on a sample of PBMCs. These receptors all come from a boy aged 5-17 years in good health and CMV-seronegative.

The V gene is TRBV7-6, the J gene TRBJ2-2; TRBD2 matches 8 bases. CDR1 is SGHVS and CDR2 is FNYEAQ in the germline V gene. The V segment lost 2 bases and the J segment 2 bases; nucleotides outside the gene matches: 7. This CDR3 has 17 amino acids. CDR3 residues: CASSLIVAGPNTGELFF. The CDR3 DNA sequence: TGTGCCAGCAGCTTAATTGTAGCGGGACCCAACACCGGGGAGCTGTTTTTT.

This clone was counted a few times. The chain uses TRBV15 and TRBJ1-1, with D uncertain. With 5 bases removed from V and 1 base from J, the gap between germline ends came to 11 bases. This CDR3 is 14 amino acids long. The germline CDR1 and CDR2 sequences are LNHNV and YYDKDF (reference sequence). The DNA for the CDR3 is TGTGCCACCAGCTGGGAGAGACGGAACACTGAAGCTTTCTTT. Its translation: CATSWERRNTEAFF.

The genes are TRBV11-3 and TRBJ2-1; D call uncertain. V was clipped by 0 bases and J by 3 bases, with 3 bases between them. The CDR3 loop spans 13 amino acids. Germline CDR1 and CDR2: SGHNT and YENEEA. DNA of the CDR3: TGTGCCAGCAGCTTAGATAGCTACAATGAGCAGTTCTTC. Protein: CASSLDSYNEQFF.

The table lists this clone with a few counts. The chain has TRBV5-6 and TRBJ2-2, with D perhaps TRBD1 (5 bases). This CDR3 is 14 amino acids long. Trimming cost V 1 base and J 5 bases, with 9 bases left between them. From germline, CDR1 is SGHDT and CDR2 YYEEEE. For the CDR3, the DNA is TGTGCCAGCAGCTTGAACAGGCCTACCGGGGAGCTGTTTTTT. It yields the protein CASSLNRPTGELFF.

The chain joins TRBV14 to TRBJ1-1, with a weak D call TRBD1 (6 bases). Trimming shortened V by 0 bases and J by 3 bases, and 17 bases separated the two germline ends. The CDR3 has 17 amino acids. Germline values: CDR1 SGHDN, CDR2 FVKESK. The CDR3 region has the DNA TGTGCCAGCAGCCAAGAGAGATACAGGGTTGGGCACACTGAAGCTTTCTTT. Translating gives CASSQERYRVGHTEAFF.

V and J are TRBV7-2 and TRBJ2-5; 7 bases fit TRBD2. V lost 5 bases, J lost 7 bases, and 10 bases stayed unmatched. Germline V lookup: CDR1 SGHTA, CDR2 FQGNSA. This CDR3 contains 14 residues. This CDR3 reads CASSGGGWGGTQYF. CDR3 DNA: TGTGCCAGCAGCGGGGGGGGTTGGGGCGGGACCCAGTACTTC.

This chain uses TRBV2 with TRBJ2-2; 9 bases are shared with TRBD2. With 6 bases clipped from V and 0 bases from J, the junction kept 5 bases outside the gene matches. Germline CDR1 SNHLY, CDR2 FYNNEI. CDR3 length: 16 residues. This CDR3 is CASRLAGAANTGELFF. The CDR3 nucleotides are TGTGCCAGCAGGTTAGCGGGGGCCGCGAACACCGGGGAGCTGTTTTTT.

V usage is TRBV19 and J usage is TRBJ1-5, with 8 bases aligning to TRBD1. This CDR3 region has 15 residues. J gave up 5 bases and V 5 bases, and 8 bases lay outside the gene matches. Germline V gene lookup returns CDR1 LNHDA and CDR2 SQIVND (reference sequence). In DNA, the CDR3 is TGTGCCAGTAGTCAGGACAGGGAGGTCCATCAGCCCCAGCATTTT. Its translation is CASSQDREVHQPQHF.

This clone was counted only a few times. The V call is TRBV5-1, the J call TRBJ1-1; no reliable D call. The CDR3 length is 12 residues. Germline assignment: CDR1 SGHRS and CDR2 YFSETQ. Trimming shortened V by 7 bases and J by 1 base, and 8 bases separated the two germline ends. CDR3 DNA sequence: TGCGCCAGCCAACAGCCGAACACTGAAGCTTTCTTT. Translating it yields CASQQPNTEAFF.

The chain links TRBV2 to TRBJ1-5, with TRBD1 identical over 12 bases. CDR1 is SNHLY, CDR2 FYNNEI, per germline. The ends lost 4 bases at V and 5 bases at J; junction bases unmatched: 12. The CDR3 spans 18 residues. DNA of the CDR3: TGTGCCAGCAGTGTGTTTGGGACAGGGGGCGAGGGTGATCAGCCCCAGCATTTT. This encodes CASSVFGTGGEGDQPQHF.

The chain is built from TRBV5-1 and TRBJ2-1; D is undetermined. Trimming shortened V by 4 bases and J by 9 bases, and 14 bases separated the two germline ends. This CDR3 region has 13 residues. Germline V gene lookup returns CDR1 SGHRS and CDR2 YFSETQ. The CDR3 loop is CASSPEAGPEQFF. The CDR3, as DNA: TGCGCCAGCAGCCCCGAAGCAGGTCCTGAGCAGTTCTTC.

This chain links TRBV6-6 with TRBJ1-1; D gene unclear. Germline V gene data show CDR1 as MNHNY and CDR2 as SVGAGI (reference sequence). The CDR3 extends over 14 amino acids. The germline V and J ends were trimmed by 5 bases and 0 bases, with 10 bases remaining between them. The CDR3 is CASSTYALNTEAFF. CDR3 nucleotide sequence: TGTGCCAGCAGTACTTACGCCTTGAACACTGAAGCTTTCTTT.

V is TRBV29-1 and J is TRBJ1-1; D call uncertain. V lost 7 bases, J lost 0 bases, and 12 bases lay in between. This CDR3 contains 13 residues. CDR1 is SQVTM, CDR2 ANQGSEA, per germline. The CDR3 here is CSALAGLNTEAFF. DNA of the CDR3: TGCAGCGCCCTGGCCGGGTTGAACACTGAAGCTTTCTTT.

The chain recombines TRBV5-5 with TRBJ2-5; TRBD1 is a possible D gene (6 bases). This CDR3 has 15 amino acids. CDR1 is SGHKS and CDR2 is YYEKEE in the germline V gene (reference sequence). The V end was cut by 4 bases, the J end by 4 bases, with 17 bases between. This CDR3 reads CASSPGQSSSETQYF. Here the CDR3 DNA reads TGTGCCAGCAGCCCAGGACAGAGTTCCTCAGAGACCCAGTACTTC.

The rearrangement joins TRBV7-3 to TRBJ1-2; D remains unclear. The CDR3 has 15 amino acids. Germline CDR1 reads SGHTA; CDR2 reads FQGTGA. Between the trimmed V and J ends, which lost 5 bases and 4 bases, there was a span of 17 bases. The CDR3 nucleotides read TGTGCCAGCAGCCCACGGGGAAGTAGGGCCTATGGCTACACCTTC. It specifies CASSPRGSRAYGYTF. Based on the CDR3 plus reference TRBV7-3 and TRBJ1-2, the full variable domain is GAGVSQTPSNKVTEKGKYVELRCDPISGHTALYWYRQSLGQGPEFLIYFQGTGAADDSGLPNDRFFAVRPEGSVSTLKIQRTERGDSAVYLCASSPRGSRAYGYTFGSGTRLTVV.

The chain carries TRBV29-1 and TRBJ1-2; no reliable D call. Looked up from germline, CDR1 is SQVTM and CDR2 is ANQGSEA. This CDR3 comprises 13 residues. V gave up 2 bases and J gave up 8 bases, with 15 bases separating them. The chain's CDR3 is CSVEPLSPRGYTF. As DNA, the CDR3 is TGCAGCGTTGAACCGCTCTCCCCGAGGGGCTACACCTTC.

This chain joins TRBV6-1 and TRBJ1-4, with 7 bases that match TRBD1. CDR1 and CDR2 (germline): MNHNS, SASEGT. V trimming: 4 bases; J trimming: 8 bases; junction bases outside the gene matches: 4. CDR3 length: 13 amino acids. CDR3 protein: CASSGDRGEKLFF. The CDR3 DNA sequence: TGTGCCAGCAGTGGGGACAGAGGAGAAAAACTGTTTTTT.

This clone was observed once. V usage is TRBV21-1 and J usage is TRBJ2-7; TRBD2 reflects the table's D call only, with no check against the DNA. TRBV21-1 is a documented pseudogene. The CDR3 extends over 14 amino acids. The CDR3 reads CASSTLAESYEQYF. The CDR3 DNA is TGTGCCAGCAGCACCCTAGCGGAGTCCTACGAGCAGTACTTC.

CDR3 in DNA: TGTGCCAGCAGCGTAGGTTCCCAGGGGGCCCTTCTGCGGAACACTGAAGCTTTCTTT. Translation gives CASSVGSQGALLRNTEAFF. J is TRBJ1-1 and V is TRBV9, with 8 bases aligning to TRBD1. The CDR3 spans 19 residues. Germline V gene sequence: CDR1 SGDLS, CDR2 YYNGEE. The trim removed 0 bases at V and 1 base at J, leaving 14 bases unmatched.

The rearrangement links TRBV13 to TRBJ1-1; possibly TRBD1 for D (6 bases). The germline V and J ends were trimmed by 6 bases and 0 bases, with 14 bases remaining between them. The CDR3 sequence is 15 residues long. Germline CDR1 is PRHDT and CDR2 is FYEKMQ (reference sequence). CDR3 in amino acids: CASSFRGGLNTEAFF. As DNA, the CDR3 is TGTGCCAGCAGTTTTAGGGGGGGTTTGAACACTGAAGCTTTCTTT.

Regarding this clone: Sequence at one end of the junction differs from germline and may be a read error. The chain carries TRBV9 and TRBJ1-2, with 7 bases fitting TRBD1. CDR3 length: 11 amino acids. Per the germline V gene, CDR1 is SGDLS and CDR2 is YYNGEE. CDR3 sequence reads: CASSGNRDSAF. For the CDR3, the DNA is TGTGCCAGCAGCGGGAACCGGGACAGCGCCTTC.

In nucleotides, the CDR3 is TGTGCCAGCAGCTTAGTGGGACAGGGGGCCTCTGAAGCTTTCTTT. Translating it yields CASSLVGQGASEAFF. The V gene is TRBV11-2, the J gene TRBJ1-1, with 12 bases that match TRBD1. The CDR3 is 15 residues long. The ends lost 1 base at V and 6 bases at J; junction bases unmatched: 3. Germline V lookup: CDR1 SGHAT, CDR2 FQNNGV.

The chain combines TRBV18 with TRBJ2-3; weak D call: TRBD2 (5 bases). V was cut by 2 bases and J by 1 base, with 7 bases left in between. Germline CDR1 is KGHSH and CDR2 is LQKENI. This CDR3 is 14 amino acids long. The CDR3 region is CASSPLRGTDTQYF. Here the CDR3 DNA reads TGTGCCAGCTCACCATTGAGGGGCACAGATACGCAGTATTTT. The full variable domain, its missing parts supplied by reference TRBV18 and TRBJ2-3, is NAGVMQNPRHLVRRRGQEARLRCSPMKGHSHVYWYRQLPEEGLKFMVYLQKENIIDESGMPKERFSAEFPKEGPSILRIQQVVRGDSAAYFCASSPLRGTDTQYFGPGTRLTVL.